Shown below are 14 T cell receptor beta chains from a single sample sequenced in a study of memory CD4+ T cells and cytomegalovirus serostatus. Single viable CD3+CD4+CD8-CD45RO+ cells were sorted as the memory CD4+ T cells. The protocol was immunoSEQ multiplex PCR, while the TCRdb copy is restricted to in-frame clones and leaves out a portion. The sample lists about 58,000 clones, approximately 81% occurring once. Sequencing input: memory CD4+ T cells from blood. The receptors come from an adult in good health and CMV-seronegative. Some clones in this sample may be carry-over from other donors' samples.

The rearrangement uses TRBV2 and TRBJ2-4, with D perhaps TRBD2 (6 bases). In germline, CDR1 is SNHLY, CDR2 FYNNEI. Between the trimmed V and J ends, which lost 3 bases and 0 bases, there was a span of 9 bases. The length of the CDR3 is 15 residues. CDR3 residues: CASSEEGLAKNIQYF. CDR3 bases: TGTGCCAGCAGTGAGGAGGGGTTAGCCAAAAACATTCAGTACTTC.

The rearrangement joins TRBV30 to TRBJ1-1; D is unresolved. The germline V and J ends were trimmed by 3 bases and 1 base, with 6 bases remaining between them. CDR3 length: 12 residues. Germline CDR1 GTSNPN, CDR2 SVGIG (reference sequence). The CDR3 here is CAWRPQNTEAFF. The CDR3 DNA follows: TGTGCCTGGAGGCCTCAGAACACTGAAGCTTTCTTT.

The rearrangement joins TRBV30 to TRBJ1-4, with 10 bases matching TRBD1. V trimming: 5 bases; J trimming: 1 base; junction bases outside the gene matches: 4. The CDR3 consists of 15 residues. The V gene's germline CDR1 is GTSNPN and CDR2 SVGIG (reference sequence). The chain's CDR3 is CAWSTGGETNEKLFF. CDR3 DNA: TGTGCCTGGTCGACAGGGGGCGAAACTAATGAAAAACTGTTTTTT.

Here the CDR3 reads CASSPAWRASGGYTF. The CDR3 nucleotides are TGTGCCAGCAGCCCCGCATGGCGGGCATCTGGAGGCTACACCTTC. The chain recombines TRBV14 with TRBJ1-2; the D is unclear. Trimming removed 4 bases at V and 8 bases at J, with 20 bases between. The CDR3 contains 15 residues. The germline V gene encodes CDR1 SGHDN and CDR2 FVKESK.

J is TRBJ2-1 and V is TRBV27; D gene unclear. From germline, CDR1 is MNHEY and CDR2 SMNVEV (reference sequence). The length of the CDR3 is 15 residues. Deletions cut 5 bases from V and 6 bases from J, with 17 bases between. The CDR3 DNA follows: TGTGCCAGCAGTCCTCTAGAAAAGCGCGGCAATGAGCAGTTCTTC. Translated: CASSPLEKRGNEQFF.

Only one count was recorded for this clone. The rearrangement uses TRBV6-4 and TRBJ2-6; D gene unclear. This CDR3 is built from 14 residues. V was clipped by 6 bases and J by 2 bases, with 8 bases between them. Germline lookup yields CDR1 MRHNA and CDR2 SNTAGT. The CDR3 reads CASSLTPGANVLTF. CDR3 DNA: TGTGCCAGCAGCCTGACACCTGGGGCCAACGTCCTGACTTTC.

The V gene is TRBV2, the J gene TRBJ2-1; weak D call: TRBD2 (6 bases). V lost 6 bases to trimming and J lost 7 bases, with 13 bases between them. CDR1 and CDR2 from the germline V gene are SNHLY and FYNNEI. CDR3 length equals 13 residues. The CDR3 region is CASRRLARNEQFF. CDR3 bases: TGTGCCAGCAGGAGGCTAGCGAGGAATGAGCAGTTCTTC. Variable domain in full (rest from reference TRBV2 and TRBJ2-1): EPEVTQTPSHQVTQMGQEVILRCVPISNHLYFYWYRQILGQKVEFLVSFYNNEISEKSEIFDDQFSVERPDGSNFTLKIRSTKLEDSAMYFCASRRLARNEQFFGPGTRLTVL.

This clone appeared once. V and J are TRBV27 and TRBJ2-7; D gene ambiguous. CDR1 is MNHEY and CDR2 is SMNVEV in the germline V gene (reference sequence). V was shortened by 8 bases and J by 4 bases, with 18 bases between the two germline ends. The CDR3 runs to 14 residues. In DNA form, the CDR3 reads TGTGCCAGCCGAAAGGAAACTGCGCGGTACGAGCAGTACTTC. It specifies CASRKETARYEQYF.

This chain joins TRBV18 and TRBJ2-7, with D possibly matching TRBD2 (5 bases). The CDR3 length is 14 residues. The germline V and J ends were trimmed by 0 bases and 2 bases, with 8 bases remaining between them. Germline V gene lookup returns CDR1 KGHSH and CDR2 LQKENI. CDR3 nucleotides: TGTGCCAGCTCACCACCCCCCGGGGCCTACGAGCAGTACTTC. Translated, it gives CASSPPPGAYEQYF. The full variable domain, in which reference TRBV18 and TRBJ2-7 provide the parts outside the CDR3, is NAGVMQNPRHLVRRRGQEARLRCSPMKGHSHVYWYRQLPEEGLKFMVYLQKENIIDESGMPKERFSAEFPKEGPSILRIQQVVRGDSAAYFCASSPPPGAYEQYFGPGTRLTVT.

This clone was found a few times. This chain connects TRBV29-1 to TRBJ2-1, with D possibly matching TRBD1 (5 bases). The germline V and J ends were trimmed by 8 bases and 4 bases, with 18 bases remaining between them. Germline CDR1 reads SQVTM; CDR2 reads ANQGSEA. There are 14 residues in the CDR3. CDR3 protein: CSTGQGGTYNEQFF. The DNA for the CDR3 is TGCAGCACCGGTCAGGGCGGAACGTACAATGAGCAGTTCTTC.

The V and J genes are TRBV5-6 and TRBJ1-2; D call uncertain. Trimming removed 4 bases at V and 4 bases at J, with 11 bases between. From germline, CDR1 is SGHDT and CDR2 YYEEEE. The length of the CDR3 is 13 residues. The CDR3 coding sequence is TGTGCCAGCAGCAAGACTATGACCTATGGCTACACCTTC. Its protein product is CASSKTMTYGYTF.

The V gene is TRBV7-2, the J gene TRBJ2-5; 8 positions agree with TRBD2. CDR1 is SGHTA and CDR2 is FQGNSA in the germline V gene. The CDR3 loop spans 15 amino acids. V shed 1 base, J shed 5 bases, and the junction held 6 bases outside the gene matches. CDR3 sequence: CASSLGMPGGETQYF. For the CDR3, the DNA is TGTGCCAGCAGCTTAGGGATGCCGGGGGGGGAGACCCAGTACTTC.

This chain connects TRBV6-1 to TRBJ2-7; 7 positions agree with TRBD1. Trimming removed 1 base from V and 3 bases from J; junction bases left unmatched: 9. Looked up from germline, CDR1 is MNHNS and CDR2 is SASEGT. The CDR3 consists of 16 residues. In DNA form, the CDR3 reads TGTGCCAGCAGTGAAGTCCCTGGGACAGTGTTCTACGAGCAGTACTTC. Amino acid sequence: CASSEVPGTVFYEQYF.

V is TRBV23-1 and J is TRBJ2-4, with 11 bases that match TRBD1. Being an ORF, TRBV23-1 has a function that is uncertain. This CDR3 has 10 amino acids. Germline trimming cut 10 bases from V and 15 bases from J; bases unmatched to any gene: 5. This CDR3 reads CATEDRGLYF. The CDR3 DNA follows: TGCGCCACGGAGGACAGGGGGCTGTACTTC.